The 24 T cell receptor beta chains listed next were all sequenced from one sample in a study of T-cell reconstitution after alpha-beta-depleted transplantation in children (dated by TCRdb to between 2015 and 2016). Library preparation was by PCR. Sequencing instrument: Illumina HiSeq 2500. To normalize quantification of the TCRbeta repertoire, the TCR libraries were built with molecular barcoding that relied on unique molecular identifiers. TCRdb handled the public reads itself, with Q25 trimming in fastp and clone calling in MiXCR, and kept productive beta chains. CDR3 protein sequences are deduplicated, and each keeps its most common genes and DNA. Counted in this sample were about 360,000 distinct CDR3 sequences; 10% to 15% of them appeared once. The ten largest clonotypes hold around 4.5% of the sample. The sequencing used PBMCs, collected from the stem cell graft. These receptors were obtained from a human donor who donated a stem cell graft to a child with Fanconi anemia.

The chain recombines TRBV3-1 with TRBJ1-2; possible D gene TRBD1, 5 bases. Trimming left V 4 bases short and J 8 bases short, with 20 bases between. Per germline, CDR1 LGHDT and CDR2 YNNKEL (reference sequence). The CDR3 has 15 amino acids. The CDR3 DNA is TGTGCCAGCAGCCTCCGGGACCCTACCCGGGGCGGCTACACCTTC. This codes for CASSLRDPTRGGYTF.

This clonotype has just a few counts. The rearrangement uses TRBV10-2 and TRBJ2-3, with 7 bases matching TRBD2. CDR1 is WSHSY, CDR2 SAAADI, per germline. The V gene end was trimmed by 7 bases and the J gene end by 3 bases; junction bases not matched to a gene: 10. The CDR3 is made up of 15 amino acids. CDR3 nucleotide sequence: TGCGCCAGCATAGCAACTAGCGATATGACAGATACGCAGTATTTT. Translation: CASIATSDMTDTQYF.

V gene TRBV24-1 combines with J gene TRBJ2-6; 7 bases line up with TRBD1. Germline CDR1 reads KGHDR; CDR2 reads SFDVKD. Unmatched junction bases numbered 3, after V lost 3 bases and J lost 2 bases. This CDR3 region has 16 residues. Here the CDR3 reads CATSDRQGPGANVLTF. DNA for the CDR3: TGTGCCACCAGTGATCGACAGGGACCTGGGGCCAACGTCCTGACTTTC.

The chain is built from TRBV7-2 and TRBJ2-3; unclear D gene. The germline V and J ends were trimmed by 1 base and 0 bases, with 8 bases remaining between them. The length of the CDR3 is 15 residues. Germline V gene sequence: CDR1 SGHTA, CDR2 FQGNSA. CDR3 coding DNA: TGTGCCAGCAGCTTAGTTTTGCAAAGCACAGATACGCAGTATTTT. It yields the protein CASSLVLQSTDTQYF.

This clonotype has more than one count but fewer than ten. The chain recombines TRBV7-6 with TRBJ2-2, with D possibly matching TRBD1 (6 bases). From germline, CDR1 is SGHVS and CDR2 FNYEAQ. This CDR3 comprises 15 residues. The V and J ends lost 5 bases and 9 bases respectively, with 19 bases between them. The CDR3 DNA is TGTGCCAGCAGCCCCGAGGACAGCACCAGTAGGGAGCTGTTTTTT. Translation gives CASSPEDSTSRELFF.

This clonotype was detected only a few times. The CDR3 protein is CSARTGLGGTEAFF. The CDR3 DNA sequence: TGCAGTGCTAGGACGGGCCTAGGGGGTACTGAAGCTTTCTTT. The rearrangement uses TRBV20-1 and TRBJ1-1, with D possibly matching TRBD1 (6 bases). Per germline, CDR1 DFQATT and CDR2 SNEGSKA (reference sequence). The V end lost 3 bases, the J end lost 5 bases, and 16 bases lay between the germline ends. CDR3 size: 14 residues.

This clonotype was detected many times. V usage is TRBV5-1 and J usage is TRBJ2-2, with D unclear. V lost 4 bases to trimming and J lost 6 bases, with 10 bases between them. This CDR3 has 13 amino acids. CDR1 and CDR2 (germline): SGHRS, YFSETQ. This chain's CDR3 is CASSPEPSGELFF. The CDR3 DNA is TGCGCCAGCAGCCCCGAGCCGTCCGGGGAGCTGTTTTTT.

In this sample, this clonotype turned up a few times. Here the CDR3 reads CASGGLPLTGELFF. CDR3 nucleotides: TGTGCCAGCGGGGGACTACCACTCACCGGGGAGCTGTTTTTT. This chain links TRBV2 with TRBJ2-2, with TRBD2 identical over 7 bases. The CDR3 extends over 14 amino acids. Germline assignment: CDR1 SNHLY and CDR2 FYNNEI. After removal of 8 bases from V and 4 bases from J, the junction contained 7 bases not matched to a gene.

In this sample, this clonotype turned up a few times. The rearrangement links TRBV7-8 to TRBJ2-2; possibly TRBD1 for D (6 bases). This CDR3 region has 15 residues. Trimming pared 1 base from V and 4 bases from J, leaving 10 bases between. Germline CDR1 is SGHVS and CDR2 is FQNEAQ. The CDR3 region has the DNA TGTGCCAGCAGCTTAGAGACAGGCAGCACCGGGGAGCTGTTTTTT. It specifies CASSLETGSTGELFF.

The gene calls are TRBV5-1 and TRBJ1-5, with 9 bases lining up with TRBD1. Germline CDR1 and CDR2: SGHRS and YFSETQ. The CDR3 length is 15 residues. Trimming at V came to 4 bases and at J to 1 base, leaving 3 bases not matched to a gene. The CDR3 coding sequence is TGCGCCAGCAGCCCCGGACAGGGGAGCAATCAGCCCCAGCATTTT. It is translated as CASSPGQGSNQPQHF.

At least ten counts were recorded for this clonotype. V is TRBV29-1 and J is TRBJ2-1; a possible D gene is TRBD1 (5 bases). V dropped 6 bases and J dropped 3 bases, with 6 bases sitting between them. The CDR3 consists of 11 residues. Germline loops: CDR1 SQVTM, CDR2 ANQGSEA. CDR3 in amino acids: CSVDSYNEQFF. The CDR3, as DNA: TGCAGCGTCGACAGCTACAATGAGCAGTTCTTC.

The V gene is TRBV6-1, the J gene TRBJ2-2; the D gene could be TRBD1 or TRBD2 (5 bases each). The ends were cut back, 10 bases at V and 3 bases at J, with 12 bases in the middle. Germline CDR1 MNHNS, CDR2 SASEGT. CDR3 length equals 13 residues. The CDR3: CATAGTDTGELFF. CDR3 bases: TGTGCCACCGCCGGGACGGACACCGGGGAGCTGTTTTTT.

This clonotype came up many times. The chain links TRBV9 to TRBJ1-2; 10 bases map to TRBD1. CDR3 size: 14 residues. V lost 5 bases and J lost 6; bases outside the gene matches: 7. Germline V gene sequence: CDR1 SGDLS, CDR2 YYNGEE. CDR3 sequence (DNA): TGTGCCAGCAGTAAGTGGACAGGGGGAAATGGCTACACCTTC. It is translated as CASSKWTGGNGYTF.

This clonotype came up a few times. V gene TRBV15 combines with J gene TRBJ2-1; D may be TRBD2 (6 bases). There are 15 residues in the CDR3. V dropped 3 bases and J dropped 5 bases, with 14 bases sitting between them. The germline CDR1 and CDR2 sequences are LNHNV and YYDKDF (reference sequence). The CDR3 loop is CATSSGDIADNEQFF. Written as DNA, the CDR3 is TGTGCCACCAGCAGCGGAGACATAGCGGACAATGAGCAGTTCTTC.

This clonotype was detected ten times or more. CDR3 DNA sequence: TGTGCCAGCAGCTTAAGGGGACTAGCGGGGAAAAATGAGCAGTTCTTC. This codes for CASSLRGLAGKNEQFF. The V call is TRBV7-9, the J call TRBJ2-1; TRBD2 matches 13 bases. CDR3 length: 16 amino acids. J gave up 7 bases and V 2 bases, and 5 bases lay outside the gene matches. Germline V CDR1 and CDR2: SEHNR, FQNEAQ (reference sequence).

V usage is TRBV5-1 and J usage is TRBJ2-3; 8 nucleotides line up with TRBD1. From germline, CDR1 is SGHRS and CDR2 YFSETQ. CDR3 length equals 16 residues. V trimming: 0 bases; J trimming: 4 bases; junction bases outside the gene matches: 7. The CDR3 coding sequence is TGCGCCAGCAGCTTGGCCGACAGGGGAGGACCAGATACGCAGTATTTT. This encodes CASSLADRGGPDTQYF.

This chain uses TRBV27 with TRBJ2-2; 8 bases map to TRBD1. CDR1 is MNHEY and CDR2 is SMNVEV in the germline V gene (reference sequence). Trimming took 3 bases from V and 2 from J; bases not matched to a gene: 8. This CDR3 comprises 17 residues. The CDR3 is CASSFQLDRGNTGELFF. CDR3 DNA sequence: TGTGCCAGCAGTTTCCAGCTAGACAGGGGAAACACCGGGGAGCTGTTTTTT.

This clonotype was counted a few times. The genes are TRBV10-3 and TRBJ2-3; unclear D gene. Germline lookup yields CDR1 ENHRY and CDR2 SYGVKD. V lost 5 bases and J 9 bases, leaving 12 bases between the germline ends. The CDR3 runs 12 residues. The CDR3 DNA follows: TGTGCCATCAGTTTTACACGGAAAACGCAGTATTTT. Protein: CAISFTRKTQYF.

The chain combines TRBV11-2 with TRBJ2-7; TRBD1 aligns across 7 bases. This CDR3 is 16 amino acids long. Per the germline V gene, CDR1 is SGHAT and CDR2 is FQNNGV. Unmatched junction bases numbered 13, after V lost 5 bases and J lost 3 bases. Here the CDR3 reads CASSHPVQGLRYEQYV. Written as DNA, the CDR3 is TGTGCCAGCAGCCATCCCGTACAGGGGTTACGCTACGAGCAGTACGTC.

In this sample, this clonotype turned up a few times. V gene TRBV7-8 combines with J gene TRBJ1-1, with 8 bases matching TRBD1. Germline V gives CDR1 SGHVS, CDR2 FQNEAQ. V lost 5 bases, J lost 11 bases, and 7 bases stayed unmatched. The CDR3 loop spans 12 amino acids. The CDR3 reads CASSVSGGAAFF. The CDR3 nucleotides are TGTGCCAGCAGCGTCTCAGGGGGCGCGGCTTTCTTT. Looking up the rest from reference TRBV7-8 and TRBJ1-1 gives the full variable domain: GAGVSQSPRYKVAKRGQDVALRCDPISGHVSLFWYQQALGQGPEFLTYFQNEAQLDKSGLPSDRFFAERPEGSVSTLKIQRTQQEDSAVYLCASSVSGGAAFFGQGTRLTVV.

This clonotype was observed at least ten times. The chain combines TRBV7-9 with TRBJ1-1; weak D call: TRBD1 (5 bases). The CDR3 loop spans 14 amino acids. Germline V CDR1 and CDR2: SEHNR, FQNEAQ (reference sequence). V shed 3 bases and J shed 4 bases, with 12 bases lying between them. In DNA form, the CDR3 reads TGTGCCAGCAGCTTCACAGGAAAGGGCACTGAAGCTTTCTTT. It is translated as CASSFTGKGTEAFF.

This chain links TRBV7-2 with TRBJ1-2, with D unresolved. Deletions cut 2 bases from V and 4 bases from J, with 8 bases between. The CDR3 runs to 13 residues. Germline CDR1 and CDR2: SGHTA and FQGNSA. The CDR3 loop is CASSLLVSYGYTF. Here the CDR3 DNA reads TGTGCCAGCAGCTTACTAGTATCCTATGGCTACACCTTC.

The chain links TRBV10-3 to TRBJ1-1; no definite D call. The germline V gene encodes CDR1 ENHRY and CDR2 SYGVKD. The CDR3 loop spans 13 amino acids. Deletions cut 7 bases from V and 0 bases from J, with 9 bases between. The CDR3 sequence: CAITPNMNTEAFF. DNA of the CDR3: TGTGCCATCACCCCTAATATGAACACTGAAGCTTTCTTT.

This clonotype was observed a handful of times. This chain joins TRBV18 and TRBJ2-5; tentative D call: TRBD1 (6 bases). The V and J ends lost 6 bases and 1 base respectively, with 18 bases between them. CDR3 length: 16 amino acids. The germline V gene has CDR1 KGHSH and CDR2 LQKENI. The CDR3 nucleotides are TGTGCCAGCTCTCCCGGGACAATTCCATCCCAAGAGACCCAGTACTTC. Encoded protein: CASSPGTIPSQETQYF.